The rows below give T cell receptor beta chains drawn from one sample of a study of siplizumab effects on memory and regulatory T cells. Sequencing used immunoSEQ multiplex PCR; TCRdb keeps in-frame clones, though not all of them. The table lists fewer than 85,000 clones, approximately 95% of them singletons. Sequenced input: CD8+ T cells sorted from blood. All receptors come from a human donor in good health. CDR3s include the opening cysteine and the closing phenylalanine or tryptophan. The D gene is left open where the match is weak. Some rows have no size entry. The others give once, few or many, or a class for an expanded clone.

v_call	cdr3_length	clone_size	j_call	d_call	cdr3_nt	cdr3_aa
TRBV5-1	15	NA	TRBJ2-3	TRBD2	TGCGCCAGCAGCTTGGAAGGCGGGAGACGAGATACGCAGTATTTT	CASSLEGGRRDTQYF
TRBV5-4	15	NA	TRBJ2-5	NA	TGTGCCAGCAGGCTAGGAGAGGGCCTCCAAGAGACCCAGTACTTC	CASRLGEGLQETQYF
TRBV27	13	NA	TRBJ2-7	NA	TGTGCCAGCAGTTTTAGAGTCACCTACGAGCAGTACTTC	CASSFRVTYEQYF
TRBV7-9	12	NA	TRBJ2-7	NA	TGTGCCAGCAGCCCGAACGGGTACGAGCAGTACTTC	CASSPNGYEQYF
TRBV27	16	NA	TRBJ2-7	TRBD2	TGTGCCAGCAGTCCGAGACTGAGCGGGAGTTTCTACGAGCAGTACTTC	CASSPRLSGSFYEQYF
TRBV7-8	13	once	TRBJ2-7	NA	TGTGCCAGCAGCCCCCGGGGGTTTTACGAGCAGTACTTC	CASSPRGFYEQYF
TRBV5-1	18	NA	TRBJ2-3	TRBD2	TGCGCCAGCAGCCCGGAGGGGCTAGCGGGAGCCAGCTCAGATACGCAGTATTTT	CASSPEGLAGASSDTQYF
TRBV19	13	NA	TRBJ1-2	TRBD1	TGTGCCAGTAGTATGACAGGGATGAGTGGCTACACCTTC	CASSMTGMSGYTF
TRBV18	13	once	TRBJ2-2	NA	TGTGCCAGCTTAAGGGAGAACACCGGGGAGCTGTTTTTT	CASLRENTGELFF
TRBV19	19	NA	TRBJ2-2	NA	TGTGCCAGTAGTATGGAATTTGTGCGGCAGGGCGAAAGTGACGGGGAGCTGTTTTTT	CASSMEFVRQGESDGELFF
TRBV5-5	15	NA	TRBJ1-2	TRBD1	TGTGCCAGCATCAGTCCGGGACAGAGAAACTATGGCTACACCTTC	CASISPGQRNYGYTF
TRBV6-5	14	NA	TRBJ2-3	NA	TGTGCCAGCAGTGCATTCAGGGGGGCAGATACGCAGTATTTT	CASSAFRGADTQYF
TRBV27	13	NA	TRBJ2-7	TRBD1	TGTGCCAGCAGCCTGGGACAGCACTACGAGCAGTACTTC	CASSLGQHYEQYF
TRBV5-6	15	NA	TRBJ1-4	NA	TGTGCCAGCAGCTTGGAACGGGGAACTAATGAAAAACTGTTTTTT	CASSLERGTNEKLFF
TRBV28	19	once	TRBJ2-2	TRBD2	TGTGCCAGCAGTTTATACCCGGGACGGGAGGGGAAGAACACCGGGGAGCTGTTTTTT	CASSLYPGREGKNTGELFF
TRBV7-9	15	NA	TRBJ2-1	TRBD2	TGTGCCAGCAGCTTAGATAGCGGGAGTTACAATGAGCAGTTCTTC	CASSLDSGSYNEQFF
TRBV28	14	NA	TRBJ1-2	NA	TGTGCCAGCAGTAAGAACAGGGACTGGCTTGGCTACACCTTC	CASSKNRDWLGYTF
TRBV9	15	NA	TRBJ2-1	TRBD2	TGTGCCAGCAGCGGCGGGAGAGATTCCTACAATGAGCAGTTCTTC	CASSGGRDSYNEQFF
TRBV28	12	NA	TRBJ1-1	NA	TGTGCCAGCAGTTGGATGAACACTGAAGCTTTCTTT	CASSWMNTEAFF
TRBV10-2	13	NA	TRBJ2-3	NA	TGCGCCAGCATGGGGAGTAGCACAGATACGCAGTATTTT	CASMGSSTDTQYF
TRBV7-8	13	NA	TRBJ2-1	NA	TGTGCCAGCAGAGGGAAGTACAGCGGGGAGCAGTTCTTC	CASRGKYSGEQFF
TRBV29-1	15	NA	TRBJ1-2	NA	TGCAGCGTTGATTTACTTAATTCGGCTAACTATGGCTACACCTTC	CSVDLLNSANYGYTF
TRBV6-5	14	NA	TRBJ1-6	TRBD1	TGTGCCAGCAGTCAGGACAGGGGTTATTCACCCCTCCACTTT	CASSQDRGYSPLHF
TRBV2	17	NA	TRBJ2-1	NA	TGTGCCAGCAGTGAAGCGAAGCTAGGACTAACCTACAATGAGCAGTTCTTC	CASSEAKLGLTYNEQFF
TRBV10-2	16	once	TRBJ2-1	TRBD2	TGCGCCAGCAGTGAGTATTGGCGGGAGGGCTACAATGAGCAGTTCTTC	CASSEYWREGYNEQFF
TRBV15	16	NA	TRBJ2-7	NA	TGTGCCACCAGCAGAGGACGGGTTATTCATTCCTACGAGCAGTACTTC	CATSRGRVIHSYEQYF
TRBV19	13	once	TRBJ1-2	NA	TGTGCCAGCTCTGTAACGGGGGTCTATGGCTACACCTTC	CASSVTGVYGYTF
TRBV18	16	NA	TRBJ2-3	NA	TGTGCCAGCTCACCACAAGACGGGCGGCGCACAGATACGCAGTATTTT	CASSPQDGRRTDTQYF
TRBV29-1	14	NA	TRBJ2-3	TRBD2	TGCAGCCTTCTTCTAGCGGGAGAGGAAGATACGCAGTATTTT	CSLLLAGEEDTQYF
TRBV5-1	12	NA	TRBJ2-7	NA	TGCGCCAGCAGCTTGGATGGGCTCGAGCAGTACTTC	CASSLDGLEQYF
TRBV27	13	NA	TRBJ2-6	NA	TGTGCCAGCAGCGTATCTGGGGCCAACGTCCTGACTTTC	CASSVSGANVLTF
TRBV7-8	15	NA	TRBJ2-7	TRBD2	TGTGCCAGCAGCCCCTTTGCAGGGACTACCTACGAGCAGTACTTC	CASSPFAGTTYEQYF